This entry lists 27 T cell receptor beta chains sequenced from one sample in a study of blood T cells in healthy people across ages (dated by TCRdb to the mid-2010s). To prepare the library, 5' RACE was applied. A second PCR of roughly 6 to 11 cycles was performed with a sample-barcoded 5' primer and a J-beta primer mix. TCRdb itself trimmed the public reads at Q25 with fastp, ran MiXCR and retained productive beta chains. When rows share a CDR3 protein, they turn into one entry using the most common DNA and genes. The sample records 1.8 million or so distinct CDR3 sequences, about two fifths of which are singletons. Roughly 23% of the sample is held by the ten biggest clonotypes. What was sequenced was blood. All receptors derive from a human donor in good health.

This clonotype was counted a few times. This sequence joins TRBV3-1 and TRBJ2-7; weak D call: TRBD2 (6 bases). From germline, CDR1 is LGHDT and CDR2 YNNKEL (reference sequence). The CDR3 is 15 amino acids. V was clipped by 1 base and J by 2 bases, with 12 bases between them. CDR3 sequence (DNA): TGTGCCAGCAGCCAAGGGCACGGCGGGGCCTACGAGCAGTACTTC. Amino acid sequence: CASSQGHGGAYEQYF.

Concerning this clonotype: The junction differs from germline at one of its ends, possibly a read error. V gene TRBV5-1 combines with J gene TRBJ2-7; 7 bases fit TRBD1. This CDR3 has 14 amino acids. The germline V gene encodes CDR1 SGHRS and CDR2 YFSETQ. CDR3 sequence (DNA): TGCGCCAGCAGTTCACAGGGGAGCTCCTACGGGCAGTACTTC. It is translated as CASSSQGSSYGQYF.

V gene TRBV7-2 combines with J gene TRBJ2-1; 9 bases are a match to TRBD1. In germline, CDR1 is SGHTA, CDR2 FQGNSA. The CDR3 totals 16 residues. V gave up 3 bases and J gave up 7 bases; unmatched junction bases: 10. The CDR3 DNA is TGTGCCAGCAGCTTGTCCGGGACAGGGTCTTGGAATGAGCAGTTCTTC. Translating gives CASSLSGTGSWNEQFF.

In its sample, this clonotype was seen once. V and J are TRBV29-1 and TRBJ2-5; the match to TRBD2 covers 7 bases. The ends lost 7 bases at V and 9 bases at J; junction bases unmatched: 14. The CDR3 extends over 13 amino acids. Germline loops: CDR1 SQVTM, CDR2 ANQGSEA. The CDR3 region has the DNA TGCAGCGCCGTCGGACTAGTTCACGTGTCCCAGTACTTC. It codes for CSAVGLVHVSQYF.

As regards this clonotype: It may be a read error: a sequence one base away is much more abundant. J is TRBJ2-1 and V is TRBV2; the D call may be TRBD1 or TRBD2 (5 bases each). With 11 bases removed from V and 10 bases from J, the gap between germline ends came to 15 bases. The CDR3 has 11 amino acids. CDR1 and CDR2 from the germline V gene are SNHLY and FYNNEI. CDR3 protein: CAGFRGGEQFF. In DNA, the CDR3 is TGTGCCGGCTTTAGGGGCGGGGAGCAGTTCTTC.

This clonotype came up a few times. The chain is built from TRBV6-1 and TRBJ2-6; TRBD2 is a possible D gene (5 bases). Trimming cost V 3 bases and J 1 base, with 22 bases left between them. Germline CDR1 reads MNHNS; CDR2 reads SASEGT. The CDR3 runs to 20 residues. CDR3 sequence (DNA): TGTGCCAGCAGTGATGGTTGGGGAAGGGAGATCATTTCTGGGGCCAACGTCCTGACTTTC. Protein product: CASSDGWGREIISGANVLTF.

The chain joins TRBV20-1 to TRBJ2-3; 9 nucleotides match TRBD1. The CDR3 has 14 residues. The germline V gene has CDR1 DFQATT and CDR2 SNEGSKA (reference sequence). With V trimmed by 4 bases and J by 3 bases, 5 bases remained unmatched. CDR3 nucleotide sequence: TGCAGTGCTAAGGACAGGGGTCCTACAGATACGCAGTATTTT. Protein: CSAKDRGPTDTQYF.

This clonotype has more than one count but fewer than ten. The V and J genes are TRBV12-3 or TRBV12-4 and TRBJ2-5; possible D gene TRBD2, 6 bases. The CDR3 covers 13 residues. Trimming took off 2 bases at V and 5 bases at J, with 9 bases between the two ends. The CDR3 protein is CASSLLDYETQYF. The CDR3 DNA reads TGTGCCAGCAGTTTATTGGACTATGAGACCCAGTACTTC.

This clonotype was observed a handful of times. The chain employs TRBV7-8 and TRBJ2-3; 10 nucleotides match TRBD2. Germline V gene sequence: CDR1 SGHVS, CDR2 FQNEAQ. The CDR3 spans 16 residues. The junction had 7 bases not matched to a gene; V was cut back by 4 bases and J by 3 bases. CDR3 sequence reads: CASSSRSGGATDTQYF. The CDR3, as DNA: TGTGCCAGCAGCTCCAGGAGCGGGGGGGCTACAGATACGCAGTATTTT.

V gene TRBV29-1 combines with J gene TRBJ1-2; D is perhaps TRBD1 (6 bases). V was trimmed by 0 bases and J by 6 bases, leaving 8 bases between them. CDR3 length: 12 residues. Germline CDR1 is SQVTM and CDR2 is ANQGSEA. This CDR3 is CSVEDWTDGYTF. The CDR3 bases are TGCAGCGTTGAAGATTGGACAGATGGCTACACCTTC. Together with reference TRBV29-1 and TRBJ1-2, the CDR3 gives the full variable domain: SAVISQKPSRDICQRGTSLTIQCQVDSQVTMMFWYRQQPGQSLTLIATANQGSEATYESGFVIDKFPISRPNLTFSTLTVSNMSPEDSSIYLCSVEDWTDGYTFGSGTRLTVV.

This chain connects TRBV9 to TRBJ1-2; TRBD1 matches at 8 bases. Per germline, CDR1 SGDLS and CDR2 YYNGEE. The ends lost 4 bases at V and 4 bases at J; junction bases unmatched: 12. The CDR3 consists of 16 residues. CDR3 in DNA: TGTGCCAGCAGCTCTCAACGGACAGGGTCAGGCTATGGCTACACCTTC. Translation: CASSSQRTGSGYGYTF.

The CDR3: CASSFGERQGSGYTF. The CDR3 DNA reads TGTGCCAGCAGCTTCGGAGAGAGGCAGGGCTCTGGCTACACCTTC. The gene calls are TRBV7-2 and TRBJ1-2; D might be TRBD1 (5 bases). V was pared by 3 bases and J by 7 bases, with 18 bases between. The CDR3 extends over 15 amino acids. The V gene's germline CDR1 is SGHTA and CDR2 FQGNSA.

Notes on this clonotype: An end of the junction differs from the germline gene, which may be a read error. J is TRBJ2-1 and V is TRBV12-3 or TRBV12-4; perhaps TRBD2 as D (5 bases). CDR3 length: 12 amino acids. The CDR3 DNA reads TGCGCCAGCAGCACCTTAAGCGGTGAGCAGTTCTTC. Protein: CASSTLSGEQFF.

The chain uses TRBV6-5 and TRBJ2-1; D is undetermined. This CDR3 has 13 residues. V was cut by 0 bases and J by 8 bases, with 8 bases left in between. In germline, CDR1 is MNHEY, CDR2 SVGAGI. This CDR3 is CASSYSPFYEQFF. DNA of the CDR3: TGTGCCAGCAGTTACTCCCCGTTTTATGAGCAGTTCTTC.

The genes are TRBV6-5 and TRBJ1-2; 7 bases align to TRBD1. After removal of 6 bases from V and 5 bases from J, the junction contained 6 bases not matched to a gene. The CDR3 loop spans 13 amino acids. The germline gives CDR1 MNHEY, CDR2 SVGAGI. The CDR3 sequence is CASRRQGRYGYTF. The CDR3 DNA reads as TGTGCCAGCAGACGACAGGGACGATATGGCTACACCTTC.

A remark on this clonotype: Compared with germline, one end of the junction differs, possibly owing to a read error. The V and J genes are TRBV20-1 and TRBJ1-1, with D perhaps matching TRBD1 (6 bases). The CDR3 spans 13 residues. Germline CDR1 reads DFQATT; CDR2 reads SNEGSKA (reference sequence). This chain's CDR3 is CSAGEGGRTEAFF. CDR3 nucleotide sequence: TGCAGTGCTGGAGAAGGGGGTCGAACTGAAGCTTTCTTT.

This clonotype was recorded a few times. For the CDR3, the DNA is TGTGCCAGCAGTGAATGGGTCACAGATACGCAGTATTTT. Residues: CASSEWVTDTQYF. The chain employs TRBV6-4 and TRBJ2-3; the D is unclear. Trimming left V 3 bases short and J 2 bases short, with 6 bases between. The CDR3 has 13 amino acids. Germline CDR1 is MRHNA and CDR2 is SNTAGT.

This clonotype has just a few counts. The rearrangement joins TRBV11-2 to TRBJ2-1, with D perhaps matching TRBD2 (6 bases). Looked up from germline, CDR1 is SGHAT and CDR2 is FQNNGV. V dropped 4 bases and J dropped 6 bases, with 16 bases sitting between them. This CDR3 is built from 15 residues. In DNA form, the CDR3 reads TGTGCCAGCAGCTCGGACTACACCCGGGGCAATGAGCAGTTCTTC. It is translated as CASSSDYTRGNEQFF.

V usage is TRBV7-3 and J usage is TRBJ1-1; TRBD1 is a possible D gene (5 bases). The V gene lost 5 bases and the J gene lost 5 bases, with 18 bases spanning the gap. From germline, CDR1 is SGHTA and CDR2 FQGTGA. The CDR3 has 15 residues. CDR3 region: CASSPGGGVFTEAFF. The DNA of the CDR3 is TGTGCCAGCAGCCCCGGGGGTGGGGTATTTACTGAAGCTTTCTTT.

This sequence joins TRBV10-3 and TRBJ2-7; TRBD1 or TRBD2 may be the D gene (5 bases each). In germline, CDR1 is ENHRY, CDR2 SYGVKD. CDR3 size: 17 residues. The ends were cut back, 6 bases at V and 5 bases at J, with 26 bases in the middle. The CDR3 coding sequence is TGTGCCATCAGAGATAGGGGACGTCCCTCCAAAATCCACGAGCAGTACTTC. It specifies CAIRDRGRPSKIHEQYF.

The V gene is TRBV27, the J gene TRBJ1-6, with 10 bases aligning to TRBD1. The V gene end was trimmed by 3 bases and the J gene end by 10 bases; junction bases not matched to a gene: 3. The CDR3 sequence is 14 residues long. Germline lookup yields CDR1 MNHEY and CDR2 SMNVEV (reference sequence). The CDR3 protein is CASSFGTGASPLHF. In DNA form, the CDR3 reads TGTGCCAGCAGTTTTGGGACAGGGGCCTCACCCCTCCACTTT.

CDR3 bases: TGTGCCAGCAGTGAGGCGGTCAGATCCTACAATGAGCAGTTCTTC. As protein: CASSEAVRSYNEQFF. The genes are TRBV6-1 and TRBJ2-1; D is unclear. V gave up 3 bases and J gave up 1 base, with 10 bases separating them. The length of the CDR3 is 15 residues. CDR1 is MNHNS, CDR2 SASEGT, per germline.

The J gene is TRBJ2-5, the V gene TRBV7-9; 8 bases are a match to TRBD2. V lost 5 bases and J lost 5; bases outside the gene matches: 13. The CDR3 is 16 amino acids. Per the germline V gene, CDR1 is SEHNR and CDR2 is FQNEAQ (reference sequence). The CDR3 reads CASSPTRGGRVETQYF. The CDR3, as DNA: TGTGCCAGCAGCCCAACCCGGGGGGGTAGAGTGGAGACCCAGTACTTC.

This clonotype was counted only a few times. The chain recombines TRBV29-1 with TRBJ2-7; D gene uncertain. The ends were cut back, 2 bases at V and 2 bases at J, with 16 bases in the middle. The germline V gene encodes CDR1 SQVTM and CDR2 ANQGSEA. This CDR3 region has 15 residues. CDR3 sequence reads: CSVESTTSGPYEQYF. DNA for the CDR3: TGCAGCGTTGAATCTACGACCTCTGGCCCCTACGAGCAGTACTTC.

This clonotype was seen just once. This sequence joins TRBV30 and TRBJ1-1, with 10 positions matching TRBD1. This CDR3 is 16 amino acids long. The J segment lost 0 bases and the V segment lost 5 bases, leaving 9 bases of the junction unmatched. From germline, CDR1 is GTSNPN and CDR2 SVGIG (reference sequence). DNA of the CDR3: TGTGCCTGGGGACGGGACAGGGGTGGGGTGAACACTGAAGCTTTCTTT. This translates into CAWGRDRGGVNTEAFF.

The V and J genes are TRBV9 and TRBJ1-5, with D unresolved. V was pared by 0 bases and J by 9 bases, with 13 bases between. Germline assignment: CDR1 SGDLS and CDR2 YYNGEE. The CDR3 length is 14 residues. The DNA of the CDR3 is TGTGCCAGCAGCGTAGGAACCTTGGGCGGGCCCCAGCATTTT. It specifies CASSVGTLGGPQHF.

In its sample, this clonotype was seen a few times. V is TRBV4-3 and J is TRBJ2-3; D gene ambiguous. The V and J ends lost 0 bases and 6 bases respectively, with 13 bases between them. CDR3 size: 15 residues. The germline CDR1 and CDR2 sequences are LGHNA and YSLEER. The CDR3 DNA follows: TGCGCCAGCAGCCAAGATCACCAAAACCCCGATACGCAGTATTTT. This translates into CASSQDHQNPDTQYF.